A selection of T cell receptor beta chains follows, all from one sample in a study of T-cell reconstitution after alpha-beta-depleted transplantation in children. TCRdb processed the PCR reads anew with MiXCR; each CDR3 protein has one entry. The data contain 500,000 to 650,000 distinct CDR3 sequences, more than 9.5% of them singletons. The sample was PBMCs, mostly from graft donor cells, taken 180 days after TCRalphabeta/CD19-depleted stem cell transplant. These receptors all come from a female patient between 2 and 10 years old who had a stem cell transplant for aplastic anemia, so the T cells may come from the graft donor. Each CDR3 is given with its conserved first and last residue. Clone size is stated in some rows and not others, as once, few, many or a class when expanded.

>few|TRBV5-1|TRBJ2-7
CASSLRQEAYEQYF
>.|TRBV5-1|TRBJ2-6
CASRKRTASSGANVLTF
>many|TRBV27|TRBJ2-1
CASRTSRTSAEQFF
>.|TRBV12-3/TRBV12-4|TRBJ2-5
CASTRKRVETQYF
>few|TRBV5-1|TRBJ2-7
CASSLRLAGVGYEQYF
>.|TRBV7-2|TRBJ2-3
CASSLQRGPTDTQYF
>few|TRBV20-1|TRBJ2-7
CSAREAQGGGMEQYF
>.|TRBV20-1|TRBJ2-5
CSASTRGPSLYF
>.|TRBV5-5|TRBJ1-5
CASSGPLGNQPQHF
>.|TRBV27|TRBJ2-2
CASSFVVRSGELFF
>few|TRBV6-1|TRBJ1-5
CASSPTGGSQPQHF
>.|TRBV6-5|TRBJ2-3
CASSYTLLGSGRTDTQYF
>many|TRBV7-2|TRBJ2-7
CASSSTGGSFSYEQYF
>.|TRBV14|TRBJ1-1
CASSQGGRENTEAFF
>few|TRBV6-2/TRBV6-3|TRBJ1-5
CASSHAPPGTGGDSNQPQHF
>.|TRBV12-3/TRBV12-4|TRBJ2-1
CASSSNRDEQFF
>few|TRBV18|TRBJ2-5
CASSPIGGFKETQYF
>few|TRBV7-8|TRBJ2-7
CASSLNRQRGEQYF
>.|TRBV15|TRBJ2-1
CATSRVGGSGNEQFF
>.|TRBV15|TRBJ1-6
CATSSHRGHGSPLHF
>few|TRBV4-3|TRBJ2-1
CASSLHRSLAGGYNEQFF
>.|TRBV6-5|TRBJ1-2
CASSYSSGQVLYGYTF
>.|TRBV7-6|TRBJ2-7
CASSPRQGNQYF
>.|TRBV12-3/TRBV12-4|TRBJ2-5
CASSLGMGQGEVETQYF